This TCR beta chain comes out of a study of shared clonotypes between healthy human individuals. Regarding the study as a whole: It was anticipated that sequencing depth would influence how many clonotypes donors shared.

V lost 5 bases to trimming and J lost 1 base; unmatched junction nucleotides: 7. Germline V gene data show CDR1 as WNHNN and CDR2 as SYGVQD (reference sequence). The CDR3 contains 16 residues. With respect to this clone: The antigen remains unidentified.

The data were produced by immunoSEQ multiplex PCR, yet TCRdb's version contains in-frame clones alone and is incomplete. There are 1,400,000 or so clones in the sample; about 98.5% occur only once, and approximately 0.4% lies in the top ten. The TCR comes from a man aged 25-40 years in good health. V and J are TRBV10-1 and TRBJ2-2; 7 bases map to TRBD1. The sample taken for sequencing was naive CD4+ T cells sorted from blood. Subset indicated: CD45RA+ positively selected. The CDR3 sequence: CASSRQGQKNTGELFF. DNA of the CDR3: TGCGCCAGCAGTCGTCAGGGACAGAAGAACACCGGGGAGCTGTTTTTT.